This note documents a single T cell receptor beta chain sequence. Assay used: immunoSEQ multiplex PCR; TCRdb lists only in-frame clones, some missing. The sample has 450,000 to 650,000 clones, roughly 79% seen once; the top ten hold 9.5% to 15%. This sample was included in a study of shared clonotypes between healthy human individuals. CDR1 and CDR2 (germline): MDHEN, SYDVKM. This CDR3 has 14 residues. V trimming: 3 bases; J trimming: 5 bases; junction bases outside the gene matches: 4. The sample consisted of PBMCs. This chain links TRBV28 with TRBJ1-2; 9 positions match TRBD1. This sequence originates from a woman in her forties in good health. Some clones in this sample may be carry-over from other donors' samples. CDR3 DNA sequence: TGTGCCAGCAGTTTGCACAGGGGGCGGTATGGCTACACCTTC. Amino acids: CASSLHRGRYGYTF.